This TCR beta chain was captured in a study of radiotherapy plus CTLA-4 blockade in lung cancer. Overall study results and limits: Response was reportedly best predicted by early blood T cell clone dynamics, with interferon-beta. Peripheral blood showed expansion of tumor-derived TCR clones after radiotherapy and ipilimumab.

This clone is deemed medium-sized (0.01 to 0.1%). Its antigen is undetermined. Assay: immunoSEQ multiplex PCR; the TCRdb copy retains only in-frame clones and omits some. The sample carries 40,000 to 55,000 clones, roughly 90% recorded once. Trimming shortened V by 3 bases and J by 5 bases, and 10 bases separated the two germline ends. The CDR3 is 13 residues long. The V gene's germline CDR1 is MNHEY and CDR2 SMNVEV (reference sequence). The starting material was peripheral blood, obtained from a patient treated with radiotherapy plus ipilimumab. This rearrangement joins TRBV27 to TRBJ1-2, with a tentative D call TRBD1 (5 bases). The sequence derives from a human donor with non-small cell lung cancer that progressed on radiotherapy plus ipilimumab. Some clones in this sample may be carry-over from other donors' samples. CDR3 DNA: TGTGCCAGCAGTTTCGGGGGGAGGTATGGCTACACCTTC. Amino acid sequence: CASSFGGRYGYTF.